Below, one TCR beta chain is given with its context. Antigen specificity is unknown. Noted time point: recipient sample about 28 days before transplant, after cytoreduction. The data derive from a study of T cell clonotyping in hematopoietic cell transplantation. Whole-study findings and limits: Pathologically expanded recipient clonotypes increased progressively from day 30 to day 180 as diversity fell.

Germline CDR1 MGHRA, CDR2 YSYEKL. The CDR3 length is 17 residues. V lost 0 bases, J lost 5 bases, and 8 bases stayed unmatched. The method was immunoSEQ multiplex PCR; TCRdb's version includes in-frame clones alone and lacks a portion of them. The data show around 10,000 clones, with about 92% seen just once and around 13% held by the top ten. Sequences were derived from peripheral blood mononuclear cells, sampled before stem cell transplant. The receptor's source is a woman aged 40 to 50 with acute myeloid leukemia. Some clones in this sample may be carry-over from other donors' samples. The chain carries TRBV4-1 and TRBJ2-4, with TRBD2 identical over 9 bases. DNA of the CDR3: TGCGCCAGCAGCCAAGATTTCGGTAGCGGGAGTGAAAACATTCAGTACTTC. Translated: CASSQDFGSGSENIQYF.